This TCR beta chain was profiled in a study of OX40 agonist ivuxolimab in advanced cancers. For the study at large: Patients received the agonistic anti-OX40 (CD134) antibody ivuxolimab.

V lost 3 bases and J lost 3; bases outside the gene matches: 4. Per the germline V gene, CDR1 is SNHLY and CDR2 is FYNNEI. The CDR3 loop spans 15 amino acids. Produced via immunoSEQ multiplex PCR; TCRdb's table is partial and in-frame only. The sample yields about 47,000 clones, about nine tenths seen once. This clone has just a few counts. The material was CD4+ or CD8+ T cells sorted from blood, obtained in a trial of the OX40 agonist ivuxolimab. The source is an adult with an advanced solid tumor such as melanoma, head and neck, liver or kidney cancer. V and J are TRBV2 and TRBJ2-2; 7 nucleotides match TRBD1. For the CDR3, the DNA is TGTGCCAGCAGTGAGGCGACAGGGCACACCGGGGAGCTGTTTTTT. The encoded protein is CASSEATGHTGELFF.